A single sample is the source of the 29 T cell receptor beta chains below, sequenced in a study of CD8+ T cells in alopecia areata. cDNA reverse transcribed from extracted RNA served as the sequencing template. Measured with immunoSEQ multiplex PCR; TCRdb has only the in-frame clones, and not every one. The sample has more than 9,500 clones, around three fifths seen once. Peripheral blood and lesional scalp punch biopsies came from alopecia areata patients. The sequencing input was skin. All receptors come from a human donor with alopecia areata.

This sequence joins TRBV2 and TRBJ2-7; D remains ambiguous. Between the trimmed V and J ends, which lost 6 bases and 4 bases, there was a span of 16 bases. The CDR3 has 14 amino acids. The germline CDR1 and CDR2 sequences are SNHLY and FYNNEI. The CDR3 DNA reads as TGTGCCAGCAGCGCAGCTGTCTCGGAGTACGAGCAGTACTTC. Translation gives CASSAAVSEYEQYF. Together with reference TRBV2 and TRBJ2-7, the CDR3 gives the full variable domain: EPEVTQTPSHQVTQMGQEVILRCVPISNHLYFYWYRQILGQKVEFLVSFYNNEISEKSEIFDDQFSVERPDGSNFTLKIRSTKLEDSAMYFCASSAAVSEYEQYFGPGTRLTVT.

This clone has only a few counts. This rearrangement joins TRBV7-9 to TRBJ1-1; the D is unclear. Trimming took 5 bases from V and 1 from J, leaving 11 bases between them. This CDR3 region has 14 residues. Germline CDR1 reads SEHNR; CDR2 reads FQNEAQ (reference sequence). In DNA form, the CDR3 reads TGTGCCAGCAGCGTCGGGCAAACGAACACTGAAGCTTTCTTT. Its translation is CASSVGQTNTEAFF.

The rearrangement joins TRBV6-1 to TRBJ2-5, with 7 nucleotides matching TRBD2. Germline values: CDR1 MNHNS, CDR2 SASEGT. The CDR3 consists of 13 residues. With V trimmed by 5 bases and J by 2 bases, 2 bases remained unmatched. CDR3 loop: CASSLAEQETQYF. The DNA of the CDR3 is TGTGCCAGCAGTCTAGCGGAGCAAGAGACCCAGTACTTC.

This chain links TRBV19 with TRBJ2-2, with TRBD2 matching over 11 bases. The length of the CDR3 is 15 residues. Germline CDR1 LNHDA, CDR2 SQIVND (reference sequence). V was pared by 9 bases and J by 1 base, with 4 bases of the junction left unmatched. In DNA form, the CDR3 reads TGTGCCAGCGGACTAGCGGGCCTGAACACCGGGGAGCTGTTTTTT. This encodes CASGLAGLNTGELFF. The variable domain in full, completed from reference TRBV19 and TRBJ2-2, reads DGGITQSPKYLFRKEGQNVTLSCEQNLNHDAMYWYRQDPGQGLRLIYYSQIVNDFQKGDIAEGYSVSREKKESFPLTVTSAQKNPTAFYLCASGLAGLNTGELFFGEGSRLTVL.

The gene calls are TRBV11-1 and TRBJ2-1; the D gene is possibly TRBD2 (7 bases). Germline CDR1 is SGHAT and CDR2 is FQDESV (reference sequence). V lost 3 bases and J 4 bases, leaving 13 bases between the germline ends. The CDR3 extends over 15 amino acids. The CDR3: CASSFGGPGYNEQFF. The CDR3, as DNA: TGTGCCAGCAGCTTCGGGGGGCCCGGGTACAATGAGCAGTTCTTC.

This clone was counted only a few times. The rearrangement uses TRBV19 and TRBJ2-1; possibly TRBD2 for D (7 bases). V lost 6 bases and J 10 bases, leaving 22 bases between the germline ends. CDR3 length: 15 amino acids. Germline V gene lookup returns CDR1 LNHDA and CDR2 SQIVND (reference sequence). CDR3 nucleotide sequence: TGTGCCAGTAGGCCGTTACTGGGGGGGGCTAACGAGCAGTTCTTC. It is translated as CASRPLLGGANEQFF.

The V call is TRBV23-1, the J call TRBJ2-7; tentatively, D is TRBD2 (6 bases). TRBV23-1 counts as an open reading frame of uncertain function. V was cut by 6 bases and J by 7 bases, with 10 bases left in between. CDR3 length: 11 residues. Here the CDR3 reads CASRRGGEQYF. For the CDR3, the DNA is TGCGCCAGCAGGCGGGGAGGAGAGCAGTACTTC.

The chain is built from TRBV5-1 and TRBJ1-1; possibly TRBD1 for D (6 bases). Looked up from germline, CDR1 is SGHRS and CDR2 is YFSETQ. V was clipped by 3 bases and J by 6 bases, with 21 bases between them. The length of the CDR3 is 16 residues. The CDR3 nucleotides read TGCGCCAGCAGCTATTATCGATACCAGGGGAGCGCTGAAGCTTTCTTT. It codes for CASSYYRYQGSAEAFF. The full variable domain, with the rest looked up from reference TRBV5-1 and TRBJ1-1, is KAGVTQTPRYLIKTRGQQVTLSCSPISGHRSVSWYQQTPGQGLQFLFEYFSETQRNKGNFPGRFSGRQFSNSRSEMNVSTLELGDSALYLCASSYYRYQGSAEAFFGQGTRLTVV.

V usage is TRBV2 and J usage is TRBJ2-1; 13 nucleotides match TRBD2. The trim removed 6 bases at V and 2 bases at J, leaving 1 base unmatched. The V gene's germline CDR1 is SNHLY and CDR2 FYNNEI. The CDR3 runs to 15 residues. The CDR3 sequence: CASSGTSGAYNEQFF. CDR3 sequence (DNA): TGTGCCAGCAGCGGGACTAGCGGGGCCTACAATGAGCAGTTCTTC.

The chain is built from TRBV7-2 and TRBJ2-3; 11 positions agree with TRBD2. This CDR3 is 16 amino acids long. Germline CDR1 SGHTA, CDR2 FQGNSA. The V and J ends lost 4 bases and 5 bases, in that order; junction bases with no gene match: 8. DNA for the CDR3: TGTGCCAGCAGCTCGTTAGCGGGGGGGAGTAGAGATACGCAGTATTTT. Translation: CASSSLAGGSRDTQYF. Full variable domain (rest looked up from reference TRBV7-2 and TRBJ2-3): GAGVSQSPSNKVTEKGKDVELRCDPISGHTALYWYRQSLGQGLEFLIYFQGNSAPDKSGLPSDRFSAERTGGSVSTLTIQRTQQEDSAVYLCASSSLAGGSRDTQYFGPGTRLTVL.

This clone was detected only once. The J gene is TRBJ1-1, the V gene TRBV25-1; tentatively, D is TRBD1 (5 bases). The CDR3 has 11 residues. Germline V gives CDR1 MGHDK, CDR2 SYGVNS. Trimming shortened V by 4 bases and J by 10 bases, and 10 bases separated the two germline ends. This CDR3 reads CASSGGVGAFF. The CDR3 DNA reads TGTGCCAGCAGTGGGGGGGTTGGAGCTTTCTTT. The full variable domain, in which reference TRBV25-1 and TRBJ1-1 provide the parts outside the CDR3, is EADIYQTPRYLVIGTGKKITLECSQTMGHDKMYWYQQDPGMELHLIHYSYGVNSTEKGDLSSESTVSRIRTEHFPLTLESARPSHTSQYLCASSGGVGAFFGQGTRLTVV.

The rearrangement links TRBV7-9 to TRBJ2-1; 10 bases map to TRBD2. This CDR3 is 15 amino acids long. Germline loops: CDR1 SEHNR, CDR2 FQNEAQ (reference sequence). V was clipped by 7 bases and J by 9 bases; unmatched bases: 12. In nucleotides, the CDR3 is TGTGCCAGCAACTCAGCGGGGGGGCGTCAGAGTGAGCAGTTCTTC. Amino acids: CASNSAGGRQSEQFF.

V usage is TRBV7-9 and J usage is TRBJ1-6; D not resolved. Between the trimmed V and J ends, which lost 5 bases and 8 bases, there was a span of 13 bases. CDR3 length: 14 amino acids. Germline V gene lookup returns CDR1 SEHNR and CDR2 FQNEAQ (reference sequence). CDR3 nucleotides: TGTGCCAGCAGCCAAATATACAGCCATTCACCCCTCCACTTT. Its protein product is CASSQIYSHSPLHF.

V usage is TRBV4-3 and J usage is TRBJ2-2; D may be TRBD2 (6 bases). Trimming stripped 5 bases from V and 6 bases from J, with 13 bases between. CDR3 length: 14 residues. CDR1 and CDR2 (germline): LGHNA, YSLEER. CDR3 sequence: CASSLGLRAGELFF. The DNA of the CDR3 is TGCGCCAGCAGCTTGGGACTCAGAGCCGGGGAGCTGTTTTTT.

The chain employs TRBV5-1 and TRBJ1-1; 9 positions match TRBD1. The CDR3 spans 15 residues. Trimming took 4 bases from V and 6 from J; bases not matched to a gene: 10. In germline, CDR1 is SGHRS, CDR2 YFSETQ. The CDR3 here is CASSKNPGQGAEAFF. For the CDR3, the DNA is TGCGCCAGCAGCAAGAATCCGGGACAGGGCGCTGAAGCTTTCTTT.

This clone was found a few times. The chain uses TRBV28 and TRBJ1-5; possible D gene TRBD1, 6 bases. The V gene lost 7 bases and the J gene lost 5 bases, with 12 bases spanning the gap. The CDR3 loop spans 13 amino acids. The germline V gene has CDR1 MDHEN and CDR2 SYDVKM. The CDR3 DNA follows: TGTGCCAGCAAGGGGGAGGGACATCAGCCCCAGCATTTT. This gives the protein CASKGEGHQPQHF.

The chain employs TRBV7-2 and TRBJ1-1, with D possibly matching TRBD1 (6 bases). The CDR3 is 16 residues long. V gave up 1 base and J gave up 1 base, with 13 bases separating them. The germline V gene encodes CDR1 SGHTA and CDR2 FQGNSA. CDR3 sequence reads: CASSLEWGRSNTEAFF. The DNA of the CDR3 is TGTGCCAGCAGCTTAGAATGGGGGCGTTCGAACACTGAAGCTTTCTTT.

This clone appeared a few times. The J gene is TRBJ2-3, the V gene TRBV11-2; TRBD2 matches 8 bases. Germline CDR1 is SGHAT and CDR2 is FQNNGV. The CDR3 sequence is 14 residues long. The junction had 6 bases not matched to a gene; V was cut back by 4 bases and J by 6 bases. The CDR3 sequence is CASSSPPGGDTQYF. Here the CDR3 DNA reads TGTGCCAGCAGCTCCCCTCCGGGAGGGGATACGCAGTATTTT.

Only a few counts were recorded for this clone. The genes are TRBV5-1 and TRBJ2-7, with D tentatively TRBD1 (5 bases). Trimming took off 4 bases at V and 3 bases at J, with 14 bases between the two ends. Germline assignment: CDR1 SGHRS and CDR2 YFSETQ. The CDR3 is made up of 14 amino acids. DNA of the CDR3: TGCGCCAGCAGCCTCCTCGGACAACTCTACGAGCAGTACTTC. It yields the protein CASSLLGQLYEQYF.

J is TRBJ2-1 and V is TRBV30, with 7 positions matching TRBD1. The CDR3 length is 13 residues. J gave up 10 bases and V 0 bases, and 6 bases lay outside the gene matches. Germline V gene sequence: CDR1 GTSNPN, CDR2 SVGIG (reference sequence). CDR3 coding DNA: TGTGCCTGGAGTGTAAGGGCAGGGGGAGAGCAGTTCTTC. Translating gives CAWSVRAGGEQFF.

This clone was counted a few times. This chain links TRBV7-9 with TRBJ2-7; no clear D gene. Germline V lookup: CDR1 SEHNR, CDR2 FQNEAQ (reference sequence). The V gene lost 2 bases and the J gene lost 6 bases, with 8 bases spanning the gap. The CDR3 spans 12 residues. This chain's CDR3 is CASSLSLPEQYF. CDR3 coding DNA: TGTGCCAGCAGCTTAAGCCTTCCCGAGCAGTACTTC. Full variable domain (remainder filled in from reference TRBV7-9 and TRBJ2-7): DTGVSQNPRHKITKRGQNVTFRCDPISEHNRLYWYRQTLGQGPEFLTYFQNEAQLEKSRLLSDRFSAERPKGSFSTLEIQRTEQGDSAMYLCASSLSLPEQYFGPGTRLTVT.

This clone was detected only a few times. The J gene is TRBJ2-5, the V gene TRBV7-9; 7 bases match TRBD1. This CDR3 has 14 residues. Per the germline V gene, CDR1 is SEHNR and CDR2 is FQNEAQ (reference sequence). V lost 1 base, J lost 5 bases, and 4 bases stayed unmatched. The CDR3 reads CASSLEGAWETQYF. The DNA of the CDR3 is TGTGCCAGCAGCTTAGAGGGGGCGTGGGAGACCCAGTACTTC.

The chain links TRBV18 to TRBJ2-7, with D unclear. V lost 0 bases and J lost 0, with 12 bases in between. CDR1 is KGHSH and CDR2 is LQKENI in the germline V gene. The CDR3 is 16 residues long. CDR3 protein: CASSPPKNYNSYEQYF. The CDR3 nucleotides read TGTGCCAGCTCACCACCAAAGAATTATAACTCCTACGAGCAGTACTTC. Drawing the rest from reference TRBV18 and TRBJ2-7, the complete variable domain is NAGVMQNPRHLVRRRGQEARLRCSPMKGHSHVYWYRQLPEEGLKFMVYLQKENIIDESGMPKERFSAEFPKEGPSILRIQQVVRGDSAAYFCASSPPKNYNSYEQYFGPGTRLTVT.

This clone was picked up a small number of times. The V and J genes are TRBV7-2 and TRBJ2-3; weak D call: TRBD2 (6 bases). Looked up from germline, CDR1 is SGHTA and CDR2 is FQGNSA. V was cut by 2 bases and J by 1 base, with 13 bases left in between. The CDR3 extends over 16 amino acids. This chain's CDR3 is CASSLTIASGTDTQYF. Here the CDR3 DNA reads TGTGCCAGCAGCTTAACGATCGCTAGCGGCACAGATACGCAGTATTTT.

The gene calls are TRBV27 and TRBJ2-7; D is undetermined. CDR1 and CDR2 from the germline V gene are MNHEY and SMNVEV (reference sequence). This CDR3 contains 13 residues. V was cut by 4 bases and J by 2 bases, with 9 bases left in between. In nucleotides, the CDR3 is TGTGCCAGCAGTTCGATCTTCCCCTACGAGCAGTACTTC. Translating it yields CASSSIFPYEQYF.

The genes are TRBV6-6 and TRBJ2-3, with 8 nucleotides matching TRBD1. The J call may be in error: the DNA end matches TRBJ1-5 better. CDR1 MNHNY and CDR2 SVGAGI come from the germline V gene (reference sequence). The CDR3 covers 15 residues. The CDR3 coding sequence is TGTGCCAGCAGCCTAGGACAGGGACGGGGAGATACGCAGCATTTT. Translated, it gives CASSLGQGRGDTQHF.

DNA for the CDR3: TGCGCCAGCAGCCAAGATTTGGGGGGGGCTTACAATGAGCAGTTCTTC. Translation gives CASSQDLGGAYNEQFF. This sequence joins TRBV4-1 and TRBJ2-1; TRBD2 is a possible D gene (7 bases). The CDR3 sequence is 16 residues long. CDR1 and CDR2 from the germline V gene are MGHRA and YSYEKL. Trimming took 0 bases from V and 4 from J, leaving 13 bases between them.

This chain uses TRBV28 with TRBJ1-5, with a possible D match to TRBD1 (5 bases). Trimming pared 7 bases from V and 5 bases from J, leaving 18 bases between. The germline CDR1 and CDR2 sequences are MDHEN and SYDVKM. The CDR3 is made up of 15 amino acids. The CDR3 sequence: CASTPPEGLHQPQHF. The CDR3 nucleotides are TGTGCCAGCACCCCCCCGGAGGGGCTTCATCAGCCCCAGCATTTT.

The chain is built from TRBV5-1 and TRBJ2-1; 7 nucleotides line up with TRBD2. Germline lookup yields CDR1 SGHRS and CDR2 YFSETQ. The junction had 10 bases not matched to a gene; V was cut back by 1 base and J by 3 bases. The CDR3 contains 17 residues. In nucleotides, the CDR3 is TGCGCCAGCAGCTTGTTCACGGGGGGAGACAGCTACAATGAGCAGTTCTTC. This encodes CASSLFTGGDSYNEQFF.